Shown below are 23 T cell receptor beta chains from a single sample sequenced in a study of cytomegalovirus exposure and HLA in healthy donors. The PCR ran on 60 Vbeta and 13 Jbeta primers. The table came from immunoSEQ multiplex PCR; TCRdb's copy has only in-frame clones and leaves some out. The data contain 120,000 or so clones, roughly 80% of them singletons. Source material: PBMCs. The receptors were sampled from a man between 18 and 29 years old in good health and CMV-seronegative.

The J gene is TRBJ2-5, the V gene TRBV2; 8 bases match TRBD2. The DNA end favors TRBJ2-7, so the J call may be wrong. There are 13 residues in the CDR3. Per germline, CDR1 SNHLY and CDR2 FYNNEI. CDR3 bases: TGTGCCAGCAGTGGCGGGGGGTCCTACGAGCAGTACTTC. Translated, it gives CASSGGGSYEQYF.

This sequence joins TRBV2 and TRBJ1-3, with 8 bases fitting TRBD1. From germline, CDR1 is SNHLY and CDR2 FYNNEI. V lost 6 bases and J lost 4; bases outside the gene matches: 8. This CDR3 comprises 15 residues. CDR3 sequence reads: CASSPAGGTGNTIYF. In nucleotides, the CDR3 is TGTGCCAGCAGCCCCGCAGGGGGCACAGGAAACACCATATATTTT.

The rearrangement links TRBV29-1 to TRBJ1-1, with D unresolved. CDR1 is SQVTM and CDR2 is ANQGSEA in the germline V gene. V was pared by 7 bases and J by 1 base, with 13 bases between. This CDR3 region has 13 residues. The CDR3 loop reads CSGQATTNTEAFF. CDR3 DNA sequence: TGCAGCGGCCAGGCGACTACGAACACTGAAGCTTTCTTT.

The chain uses TRBV11-2 and TRBJ1-3; no clear D gene. Germline V gene data show CDR1 as SGHAT and CDR2 as FQNNGV. Trimming took off 5 bases at V and 0 bases at J, with 11 bases between the two ends. This CDR3 is 15 amino acids long. CDR3 sequence (DNA): TGTGCCAGCAGCCCCTGGTCGAGCTCTGGAAACACCATATATTTT. This gives the protein CASSPWSSSGNTIYF.

The chain carries TRBV2 and TRBJ1-2; D gene ambiguous. From germline, CDR1 is SNHLY and CDR2 FYNNEI. Trimming removed 7 bases at V and 8 bases at J, with 17 bases between. This CDR3 region has 13 residues. CDR3: CASTDPEAAGYTF. CDR3 nucleotides: TGTGCCAGCACCGACCCCGAGGCAGCGGGCTACACCTTC.

The V call is TRBV2, the J call TRBJ1-2; 10 bases are a match to TRBD1. CDR1 and CDR2 (germline): SNHLY, FYNNEI. CDR3 length equals 14 residues. CDR3 sequence: CAFFRDRGLRGYTF. CDR3 nucleotide sequence: TGTGCTTTCTTCCGGGACAGGGGCCTTCGGGGCTACACCTTC.

V and J are TRBV7-8 and TRBJ2-7, with 7 bases that match TRBD1. With V trimmed by 3 bases and J by 10 bases, 18 bases remained unmatched. This CDR3 contains 16 residues. The germline CDR1 and CDR2 sequences are SGHVS and FQNEAQ. The CDR3 sequence is CASSFLPKGTALAQYF. CDR3 bases: TGTGCCAGCAGCTTTCTCCCGAAGGGGACAGCGCTGGCACAGTACTTC.

The chain has TRBV6-5 and TRBJ1-2; D is possibly TRBD1 (5 bases). The germline V and J ends were trimmed by 6 bases and 2 bases, with 16 bases remaining between them. This CDR3 is 15 amino acids long. Germline CDR1 and CDR2: MNHEY and SVGAGI. CDR3 sequence: CASSLRKAGNYGYTF. In nucleotides, the CDR3 is TGTGCCAGCAGCCTAAGAAAAGCAGGGAACTATGGCTACACCTTC.

The gene calls are TRBV9 and TRBJ1-2, with 10 bases lining up with TRBD1. Germline loops: CDR1 SGDLS, CDR2 YYNGEE. The V segment lost 0 bases and the J segment 2 bases; nucleotides outside the gene matches: 7. This CDR3 has 17 amino acids. CDR3 sequence (DNA): TGTGCCAGCAGCGTAGCGGGGACAGGGGAATTCAACTATGGCTACACCTTC. Translation: CASSVAGTGEFNYGYTF.

As to this clone: Other DNA sequences within the sample encode an identical CDR3. This rearrangement joins TRBV5-1 to TRBJ2-7, with 7 bases lining up with TRBD2. Trimming removed 4 bases from V and 1 base from J; junction bases left unmatched: 5. The CDR3 runs 14 residues. Germline CDR1 SGHRS, CDR2 YFSETQ. The CDR3 loop is CASSLGGQSYEQYF. As DNA, the CDR3 is TGCGCCAGCAGCCTGGGAGGGCAGTCCTACGAGCAGTACTTC.

J is TRBJ1-5 and V is TRBV2; 7 bases are shared with TRBD1. This CDR3 region has 13 residues. Germline lookup yields CDR1 SNHLY and CDR2 FYNNEI. V lost 4 bases, J lost 8 bases, and 5 bases stayed unmatched. The CDR3 DNA reads as TGTGCCAGCAGTGGGGACAGTCCTAAGCCCCAGCATTTT. Translating it yields CASSGDSPKPQHF.

This clone has just a few counts. The rearrangement joins TRBV7-2 to TRBJ2-7, with 7 bases that match TRBD2. Germline values: CDR1 SGHTA, CDR2 FQGNSA. The CDR3 spans 13 residues. Trimming cost V 2 bases and J 9 bases; bases outside gene matches: 7. The CDR3 loop is CASSLRLAERQYF. The CDR3 DNA reads TGTGCCAGCAGCTTAAGGCTAGCGGAAAGGCAGTACTTC.

The chain combines TRBV4-3 with TRBJ2-7, with a possible D match to TRBD1 (5 bases). The V gene lost 0 bases and the J gene lost 2 bases, with 14 bases spanning the gap. Germline V gives CDR1 LGHNA, CDR2 YSLEER. This CDR3 contains 16 residues. CDR3 DNA: TGCGCCAGCAGCCAAGAAGTTAGCAGGGTTACCTACGAGCAGTACTTC. Encoded protein: CASSQEVSRVTYEQYF.

The chain uses TRBV7-8 and TRBJ1-2, with a tentative D call TRBD1 (6 bases). The germline V gene has CDR1 SGHVS and CDR2 FQNEAQ. Trimming cost V 5 bases and J 2 bases, with 15 bases left between them. This CDR3 is built from 15 residues. This CDR3 is CASSRLGGANYGYTF. The CDR3 region has the DNA TGTGCCAGCAGCCGTTTGGGGGGGGCCAACTATGGCTACACCTTC.

This clone has a handful of counts. This sequence joins TRBV11-2 and TRBJ2-5; 8 bases line up with TRBD2. In germline, CDR1 is SGHAT, CDR2 FQNNGV. The CDR3 is made up of 15 amino acids. V shed 5 bases and J 5 bases; nucleotides not matched to a gene: 10. The CDR3 here is CASSPLGGAVETQYF. In DNA, the CDR3 is TGTGCCAGCAGCCCCCTCGGGGGGGCAGTTGAGACCCAGTACTTC.

V is TRBV5-1 and J is TRBJ1-3; D gene unclear. The germline V gene encodes CDR1 SGHRS and CDR2 YFSETQ. The CDR3 contains 15 residues. V was shortened by 1 base and J by 0 bases, with 8 bases between the two germline ends. The CDR3 spells CASSLPRDSGNTIYF. The CDR3 coding sequence is TGCGCCAGCAGCTTGCCCCGGGACTCTGGAAACACCATATATTTT.

In this sample, this clone turned up a few times. The J gene is TRBJ2-2, the V gene TRBV6-4; 8 bases are a match to TRBD2. The CDR3 sequence is 14 residues long. Trimming at V came to 2 bases and at J to 6 bases, leaving 2 bases not matched to a gene. Germline V CDR1 and CDR2: MRHNA, SNTAGT. CDR3 bases: TGTGCCAGCAGTGACGCGGGAGGAGCCGGGGAGCTGTTTTTT. Protein: CASSDAGGAGELFF.

The chain joins TRBV7-9 to TRBJ1-4; D is undetermined. From germline, CDR1 is SEHNR and CDR2 FQNEAQ (reference sequence). The CDR3 covers 14 residues. Trimming shortened V by 5 bases and J by 8 bases, and 15 bases separated the two germline ends. CDR3 in amino acids: CASSPREIKEKLFF. CDR3 sequence (DNA): TGTGCCAGCAGCCCGAGGGAGATTAAGGAAAAACTGTTTTTT.

The chain recombines TRBV6-5 with TRBJ2-7; the D is unclear. CDR1 and CDR2 (germline): MNHEY, SVGAGI. V was pared by 9 bases and J by 4 bases, with 22 bases between. The CDR3 sequence is 15 residues long. The DNA for the CDR3 is TGTGCCAGTTTTTTCAAGCAGAAGGCGGCATACGAGCAGTACTTC. Protein: CASFFKQKAAYEQYF.

V is TRBV5-1 and J is TRBJ2-3; the D gene is possibly TRBD1 (5 bases). The CDR3 covers 14 residues. The V end was cut by 0 bases, the J end by 2 bases, with 7 bases between. Germline V gene sequence: CDR1 SGHRS, CDR2 YFSETQ. The CDR3 nucleotides read TGCGCCAGCAGCTTGGGACAGTACACAGATACGCAGTATTTT. Translation: CASSLGQYTDTQYF.

This sequence joins TRBV19 and TRBJ1-2; the match to TRBD1 covers 9 bases. There are 12 residues in the CDR3. V was clipped by 6 bases and J by 7 bases; unmatched bases: 3. Germline-derived CDR1 and CDR2 are LNHDA and SQIVND (reference sequence). In DNA form, the CDR3 reads TGTGCCAGTAGGGGACAGGGTTTTGGCTACACCTTC. Protein sequence: CASRGQGFGYTF.

The rearrangement links TRBV10-3 to TRBJ2-5, with D perhaps matching TRBD1 (6 bases). The CDR3 contains 15 residues. Germline loops: CDR1 ENHRY, CDR2 SYGVKD. Trimming pared 3 bases from V and 1 base from J, leaving 12 bases between. CDR3 sequence (DNA): TGTGCCATCAGTGACTGGACAGCCTCCCAAGAGACCCAGTACTTC. The encoded protein is CAISDWTASQETQYF.

This clone was found once. The chain recombines TRBV7-9 with TRBJ2-1; D is possibly TRBD1 (6 bases). Germline V gives CDR1 SEHNR, CDR2 FQNEAQ (reference sequence). V dropped 5 bases and J dropped 5 bases, with 25 bases sitting between them. CDR3 length: 18 residues. The CDR3 sequence: CASSPTSRDTFSHNEQFF. DNA of the CDR3: TGTGCCAGCAGCCCTACCTCAAGGGACACCTTTTCGCACAATGAGCAGTTCTTC.